Each of the 20 T cell receptor beta chains below was sequenced from the same sample in a study of response to subunit inactivated influenza vaccine. MiXCR, applied by TCRdb to the RT-PCR reads, yields one record per CDR3 protein. The sample lists about 520,000 distinct CDR3 sequences, 6.5% to 8% occurring once. The source material was PBMCs from blood, sampled around 25 months after vaccination. The receptors come from a man aged 50-75 years who received an inactivated influenza vaccine.

This clonotype has a count of ten or more. V gene TRBV20-1 combines with J gene TRBJ2-5; D possibly corresponds to TRBD2 (6 bases). V was pared by 5 bases and J by 9 bases, with 25 bases between. From germline, CDR1 is DFQATT and CDR2 SNEGSKA (reference sequence). This CDR3 comprises 15 residues. CDR3 sequence (DNA): TGCAGTGCTTCAGCAGCCACGGGGGATCGGGTGGCCCAGTACTTC. It translates to CSASAATGDRVAQYF.

The sample holds a few counts of this clonotype. The chain joins TRBV18 to TRBJ2-2; no firm D call. The length of the CDR3 is 16 residues. V was cut by 2 bases and J by 0 bases, with 10 bases left in between. Germline lookup yields CDR1 KGHSH and CDR2 LQKENI. This CDR3 reads CASSPFWHANTGELFF. CDR3 bases: TGTGCCAGCTCACCATTTTGGCACGCGAACACCGGGGAGCTGTTTTTT.

This chain joins TRBV11-1 and TRBJ2-1, with a weak D call TRBD1 (5 bases). The germline CDR1 and CDR2 sequences are SGHAT and FQDESV (reference sequence). V shed 8 bases and J shed 4 bases, with 15 bases lying between them. The CDR3 sequence is 14 residues long. CDR3 nucleotide sequence: TGTGCCAGCCAAGACACACAGGTTTACAATGAGCAGTTCTTC. Amino acid sequence: CASQDTQVYNEQFF. The whole variable domain, filled in from reference TRBV11-1 and TRBJ2-1, reads EAEVAQSPRYKITEKSQAVAFWCDPISGHATLYWYRQILGQGPELLVQFQDESVVDDSQLPKDRFSAERLKGVDSTLKIQPAELGDSAMYLCASQDTQVYNEQFFGPGTRLTVL.

This clonotype was seen at least ten times. The DNA for the CDR3 is TGTGCCAGCAGCTCCCGGACTAGCGGACCCTACAATGAGCAGTTCTTC. This gives the protein CASSSRTSGPYNEQFF. The chain carries TRBV7-9 and TRBJ2-1; 10 nucleotides align to TRBD2. From germline, CDR1 is SEHNR and CDR2 FQNEAQ (reference sequence). Germline trimming cut 4 bases from V and 2 bases from J; bases unmatched to any gene: 5. The CDR3 extends over 16 amino acids.

To note about this clonotype: A read error is possible here, since a much larger clone lies one base away. V usage is TRBV29-1 and J usage is TRBJ1-1; D not resolved. Germline CDR1 SQVTM, CDR2 ANQGSEA. Trimming removed 3 bases at V and 0 bases at J, with 2 bases between. The CDR3 is 11 residues long. In DNA form, the CDR3 reads TGCAGCGTTGACATGAACACTGAAGCTTTCTTT. It codes for CSVDMNTEAFF.

This clonotype occurred many times. The chain couples TRBV5-5 to TRBJ2-5; a weak D match, TRBD2 (5 bases). This CDR3 has 15 amino acids. V lost 4 bases and J lost 4, with 17 bases in between. Germline CDR1 is SGHKS and CDR2 is YYEKEE (reference sequence). The CDR3 bases are TGTGCCAGCAGCCCCCATCAGCGGACCGGAGAGACCCAGTACTTC. Translation gives CASSPHQRTGETQYF.

This chain connects TRBV20-1 to TRBJ2-7; 13 nucleotides agree with TRBD2. V was pared by 1 base and J by 6 bases, with 3 bases of the junction left unmatched. Germline loops: CDR1 DFQATT, CDR2 SNEGSKA (reference sequence). The CDR3 loop spans 14 amino acids. In nucleotides, the CDR3 is TGCAGTGCTAGAGGGACTAGCGGGAGTGGCGAGCAGTACTTC. This gives the protein CSARGTSGSGEQYF.

This clonotype came up a few times. V is TRBV12-3 or TRBV12-4 and J is TRBJ1-1, with unresolved D. The CDR3 runs 17 residues. The V and J ends lost 4 bases and 0 bases respectively, with 18 bases between them. CDR3 DNA sequence: TGTGCCAGCAGTTCCCGACGTGGGGTCGATATGAACACTGAAGCTTTCTTT. As protein: CASSSRRGVDMNTEAFF.

This clonotype has only a few counts. This chain connects TRBV7-6 to TRBJ1-6; 7 positions match TRBD1. The CDR3 runs to 16 residues. In germline, CDR1 is SGHVS, CDR2 FNYEAQ. The junction had 10 bases not matched to a gene; V was cut back by 1 base and J by 10 bases. CDR3 DNA sequence: TGTGCCAGCAGCTTAGAATCAGCAGGGGGTAACTCACCCCTCCACTTT. Protein sequence: CASSLESAGGNSPLHF.

This chain links TRBV12-3 or TRBV12-4 with TRBJ1-3; no reliable D call. The CDR3 has 15 amino acids. The V gene lost 3 bases and the J gene lost 0 bases, with 9 bases spanning the gap. The CDR3 nucleotides are TGTGCCAGCAGTTTTTCAACTAACTCTGGAAACACCATATATTTT. Translating it yields CASSFSTNSGNTIYF.

There are a few counts of this clonotype. The chain joins TRBV20-1 to TRBJ2-2, with D tentatively TRBD1 (6 bases). Trimming removed 0 bases from V and 4 bases from J, with 9 bases in between. The CDR3 totals 14 residues. Germline values: CDR1 DFQATT, CDR2 SNEGSKA (reference sequence). In nucleotides, the CDR3 is TGCAGTGCTAGAGAGGGGGCGGCCACCGGGGAGCTGTTTTTT. This codes for CSAREGAATGELFF.

The chain combines TRBV10-2 with TRBJ1-5; TRBD1 might be the D (5 bases). The germline V and J ends were trimmed by 1 base and 2 bases, with 12 bases remaining between them. CDR1 is WSHSY, CDR2 SAAADI, per germline. The CDR3 has 16 residues. CDR3 protein: CASSELGAEGNQPQHF. In DNA form, the CDR3 reads TGCGCCAGCAGTGAGTTAGGGGCAGAGGGCAATCAGCCCCAGCATTTT.

This clonotype has only a few counts. This chain uses TRBV12-3 or TRBV12-4 with TRBJ2-2; no clear D gene. V was pared by 3 bases and J by 8 bases, with 7 bases between. This CDR3 has 12 residues. The CDR3 region is CASSFMEGELFF. The CDR3 DNA reads as TGTGCCAGCAGTTTTATGGAGGGGGAGCTGTTTTTT.

This sequence joins TRBV5-1 and TRBJ2-3, with TRBD1 identical over 7 bases. After removal of 4 bases from V and 4 bases from J, the junction contained 6 bases not matched to a gene. Per the germline V gene, CDR1 is SGHRS and CDR2 is YFSETQ. The CDR3 spans 14 residues. The CDR3: CASSLGQQADTQYF. In DNA, the CDR3 is TGCGCCAGCAGCCTGGGACAGCAGGCAGATACGCAGTATTTT.

This clonotype has a count of ten or more. The V gene is TRBV6-5, the J gene TRBJ2-3; no clear D. V gave up 9 bases and J gave up 11 bases, with 18 bases separating them. This CDR3 is 12 amino acids long. The germline V gene encodes CDR1 MNHEY and CDR2 SVGAGI. Written as DNA, the CDR3 is TGTGCCAGTTCCGATGGTGGATCTAAGCAGTATTTT. Its translation: CASSDGGSKQYF.

This clonotype was observed a few times. The V and J genes are TRBV15 and TRBJ2-1, with a tentative D call TRBD1 (7 bases). The CDR3 runs to 14 residues. Germline V gene sequence: CDR1 LNHNV, CDR2 YYDKDF (reference sequence). The germline V and J ends were trimmed by 6 bases and 9 bases, with 18 bases remaining between them. The CDR3 DNA reads as TGTGCCACCAGTATACGGCGACAGGGAGGTGAGCAGTTCTTC. Amino acids: CATSIRRQGGEQFF.

This clonotype occurred a few times. The J gene is TRBJ1-5, the V gene TRBV7-8, with D perhaps TRBD1 (6 bases). Germline values: CDR1 SGHVS, CDR2 FQNEAQ. CDR3 length: 15 residues. The germline V and J ends were trimmed by 5 bases and 0 bases, with 11 bases remaining between them. The CDR3 spells CASSKGGASNQPQHF. Written as DNA, the CDR3 is TGTGCCAGCAGCAAGGGGGGAGCTAGCAATCAGCCCCAGCATTTT.

At least ten counts were recorded for this clonotype. The chain couples TRBV24-1 to TRBJ2-3; tentative D call: TRBD1 (6 bases). CDR1 is KGHDR and CDR2 is SFDVKD in the germline V gene. Trimming removed 4 bases from V and 1 base from J, with 17 bases in between. The CDR3 spans 17 residues. In DNA, the CDR3 is TGTGCCACCAGTGACCTTACCTACAGGGTGGGCACAGATACGCAGTATTTT. It yields the protein CATSDLTYRVGTDTQYF.

The V call is TRBV4-1, the J call TRBJ1-2; 8 bases are a match to TRBD1. CDR1 is MGHRA, CDR2 YSYEKL, per germline. With 2 bases clipped from V and 1 base from J, the junction kept 3 bases outside the gene matches. The CDR3 is made up of 15 amino acids. CDR3 coding DNA: TGCGCCAGCAGCCAATCGGGACAGGTTAACTATGGCTACACCTTC. It is translated as CASSQSGQVNYGYTF.

This clonotype was recorded many times. The chain combines TRBV5-6 with TRBJ2-1; maybe TRBD1 (6 bases). This CDR3 spans 11 amino acids. Trimming pared 1 base from V and 15 bases from J, leaving 11 bases between. Germline V gene sequence: CDR1 SGHDT, CDR2 YYEEEE. The CDR3 DNA follows: TGTGCCAGCAGCTTGTCCACAGGGCTGTTCTTC. Amino acids: CASSLSTGLFF.